This passage covers 17 T cell receptor beta chains from one sample sequenced in a study of ipilimumab plus nivolumab after autologous stem cell transplantation. Sequencing used immunoSEQ multiplex PCR; TCRdb keeps in-frame clones, though not all of them. The table records fewer than 30,000 clones, about 86% of them present only once. The specimen comprised PBMCs, sampled in a trial of ipilimumab plus nivolumab as post-transplant consolidation. The receptors originated from a male donor with diffuse large B-cell lymphoma.

The chain employs TRBV5-5 and TRBJ2-3; D is ambiguous. The CDR3 is made up of 13 amino acids. Trimming removed 3 bases from V and 5 bases from J, with 10 bases in between. CDR1 is SGHKS, CDR2 YYEKEE, per germline (reference sequence). The CDR3 nucleotides are TGTGCCAGCAGCTATCTTGTGGGAGATACGCAGTATTTT. As protein: CASSYLVGDTQYF.

The chain recombines TRBV21-1 with TRBJ2-7; the table's D gene call, TRBD2, was not cross checked with the DNA. TRBV21-1 is noted as a pseudogene. CDR3 length equals 15 residues. The CDR3 DNA is TGTGCCAGCCACTTGGGGGGAGTTAGCTGCTACGAGCAGTACTTC. Translating gives CASHLGGVSCYEQYF.

This chain links TRBV2 with TRBJ1-6, with D unresolved. The V end lost 7 bases, the J end lost 8 bases, and 18 bases lay between the germline ends. The CDR3 extends over 15 amino acids. The germline V gene encodes CDR1 SNHLY and CDR2 FYNNEI. The CDR3 sequence is CASTLLNSGDSPLHF. For the CDR3, the DNA is TGTGCCAGCACTCTCTTGAACAGTGGGGATTCACCCCTCCACTTT.

CDR3 bases: TGTGCCAGCAGCCCACGGGGGGGGGCAACCAAAAACATTCAGTACTTC. Its protein is CASSPRGGATKNIQYF. V and J are TRBV11-2 and TRBJ2-4; TRBD2 agrees at 8 bases. Per germline, CDR1 SGHAT and CDR2 FQNNGV. The CDR3 has 16 amino acids. V trimming: 5 bases; J trimming: 2 bases; junction bases outside the gene matches: 8.

The rearrangement joins TRBV5-1 to TRBJ1-3; no definite D call. The CDR3 has 13 residues. V was pared by 3 bases and J by 0 bases, with 4 bases between. In germline, CDR1 is SGHRS, CDR2 YFSETQ. The CDR3 nucleotides are TGCGCCAGCAGCTCGTCCTCTGGAAACACCATATATTTT. It codes for CASSSSSGNTIYF.

This clone was observed once. V is TRBV19 and J is TRBJ1-5; 8 positions match TRBD1. Trimming removed 3 bases from V and 0 bases from J; junction bases left unmatched: 13. This CDR3 has 19 amino acids. Germline CDR1 LNHDA, CDR2 SQIVND (reference sequence). The CDR3 sequence is CASSIQHVGQGYSNQPQHF. The DNA of the CDR3 is TGTGCCAGTAGTATCCAACACGTAGGACAGGGCTATAGCAATCAGCCCCAGCATTTT.

V is TRBV6-6 and J is TRBJ2-7; D perhaps matches TRBD1 (5 bases). The CDR3 contains 11 residues. With 8 bases removed from V and 5 bases from J, the gap between germline ends came to 10 bases. Looked up from germline, CDR1 is MNHNY and CDR2 is SVGAGI (reference sequence). The chain's CDR3 is CASQRGNEQYF. The DNA for the CDR3 is TGTGCCAGCCAAAGGGGTAACGAGCAGTACTTC.

The J gene is TRBJ2-2, the V gene TRBV19; 7 bases are a match to TRBD1. Germline values: CDR1 LNHDA, CDR2 SQIVND (reference sequence). The CDR3 has 13 residues. The junction had 2 bases not matched to a gene; V was cut back by 4 bases and J by 6 bases. This CDR3 is CASSKQGSGELFF. CDR3 DNA: TGTGCCAGTAGTAAACAGGGGTCCGGGGAGCTGTTTTTT.

V usage is TRBV28 and J usage is TRBJ2-1, with TRBD1 as a possible D gene (5 bases). The CDR3 loop spans 13 amino acids. Trimming cost V 7 bases and J 10 bases, with 17 bases left between them. Germline V gene sequence: CDR1 MDHEN, CDR2 SYDVKM. For the CDR3, the DNA is TGTGCCAGCATTTCTATTCAGGGCTCCGAGCAGTTCTTC. Translation gives CASISIQGSEQFF. The whole variable domain, filled in from reference TRBV28 and TRBJ2-1, reads DVKVTQSSRYLVKRTGEKVFLECVQDMDHENMFWYRQDPGLGLRLIYFSYDVKMKEKGDIPEGYSVSREKKERFSLILESASTNQTSMYLCASISIQGSEQFFGPGTRLTVL.

The chain joins TRBV4-1 to TRBJ2-7, with 14 bases that match TRBD2. Germline lookup yields CDR1 MGHRA and CDR2 YSYEKL. The CDR3 length is 16 residues. The junction had 6 bases not matched to a gene; V was cut back by 4 bases and J by 4 bases. CDR3 residues: CASSRGGLAGDYEQYF. The CDR3 DNA reads TGCGCCAGCAGCCGGGGGGGACTAGCGGGAGATTACGAGCAGTACTTC.

The chain links TRBV11-2 to TRBJ2-5; D is unclear. The closer fit of TRBJ2-7 to the DNA end suggests the J call may be wrong. The CDR3 runs to 15 residues. Germline lookup yields CDR1 SGHAT and CDR2 FQNNGV. The CDR3 DNA reads as TGTGCCAGCAGCTTAGGGGCCCCCCCGTCTGGCGAGCAGTACTTC. Translating it yields CASSLGAPPSGEQYF.

Written as DNA, the CDR3 is TGTGCCAGCAGCTTGGAACAGATCGCGGGCTACACCTTC. Its protein is CASSLEQIAGYTF. The chain joins TRBV5-4 to TRBJ1-2; D gene unclear. The CDR3 runs to 13 residues. Between the trimmed V and J ends, which lost 0 bases and 8 bases, there was a span of 11 bases. Germline assignment: CDR1 SGHNT and CDR2 YYREEE (reference sequence).

The V and J genes are TRBV29-1 and TRBJ2-5; D remains unclear. The germline CDR1 and CDR2 sequences are SQVTM and ANQGSEA. The CDR3 extends over 13 amino acids. The V end was cut by 0 bases, the J end by 1 base, with 6 bases between. CDR3 sequence: CSVEETFQETQYF. The DNA for the CDR3 is TGCAGCGTTGAAGAGACGTTCCAAGAGACCCAGTACTTC.

CDR3 loop: CASSAPGQGADTEAFF. In DNA, the CDR3 is TGTGCCAGCAGCGCGCCGGGACAGGGGGCTGACACTGAAGCTTTCTTT. The gene calls are TRBV13 and TRBJ1-1, with 12 nucleotides matching TRBD1. CDR3 length: 16 residues. The V and J ends lost 5 bases and 3 bases, in that order; junction bases with no gene match: 7. The V gene's germline CDR1 is PRHDT and CDR2 FYEKMQ (reference sequence).

The chain recombines TRBV29-1 with TRBJ1-1; no reliable D call. This CDR3 is 10 amino acids long. V was cut by 6 bases and J by 3 bases, with 5 bases left in between. Germline CDR1 reads SQVTM; CDR2 reads ANQGSEA. The CDR3 sequence is CSVQDTEAFF. The CDR3 DNA is TGCAGCGTCCAGGACACTGAAGCTTTCTTT.

The chain has TRBV6-5 and TRBJ2-5; 10 bases fit TRBD1. The V gene end was trimmed by 0 bases and the J gene end by 11 bases; junction bases not matched to a gene: 9. The CDR3 covers 15 residues. Germline CDR1 MNHEY, CDR2 SVGAGI. The CDR3 is CASSYSTGGSREQYF. The CDR3, as DNA: TGTGCCAGCAGTTACTCGACAGGGGGCTCGAGGGAGCAGTACTTC.

This clone was detected a few times. The chain is built from TRBV30 and TRBJ2-3, with unresolved D. Germline V gene lookup returns CDR1 GTSNPN and CDR2 SVGIG (reference sequence). V lost 7 bases and J 0 bases, leaving 14 bases between the germline ends. The CDR3 extends over 14 amino acids. Written as DNA, the CDR3 is TGTGCCTCCATTCACCATGGCAGCACAGATACGCAGTATTTT. Its protein product is CASIHHGSTDTQYF.